Listed below are T cell receptor beta chains from one sample, sequenced in a study of vaccination and CD4 T cells after COVID-19. These receptors lack a known antigen. From the PCR reads, TCRdb called clonotypes with MiXCR, one entry per CDR3 protein. The sample contains about 11,000 distinct CDR3 sequences, roughly 54% of which appear only once. The sample consisted of CD4+ T cells from blood, cultured in vitro. Receptor source: a human donor who had recovered from COVID-19. The CDR3 runs from the conserved cysteine through the conserved F or W. The order of the fields is J gene, clone size, CDR3 length, V gene, D gene, CDR3 DNA, CDR3 protein. The D gene is left open where the match is weak. Only some rows state a clone size, as once, few, many or a class for expanded clones.

>TRBJ1-5|large|14|TRBV18|.
TGTGCCAGCTCAGGACGCCCCCGGGATCAGCCCCAGCATTTT
CASSGRPRDQPQHF
>TRBJ1-5|.|16|TRBV19|.
TGTGCCAGTAGTCGGTCAGAGTTACAAATGGATCAGCCCCAGCATTTT
CASSRSELQMDQPQHF
>TRBJ1-5|.|15|TRBV28|.
TGTGCCAGCAGTTCAATATCATCGTGGGGTCAGCCCCAGCATTTT
CASSSISSWGQPQHF
>TRBJ2-7|.|20|TRBV11-3|.
TGTGCCAGCAGCTTAGATAGGTGGGGGGATTCCAACGGAGGCCTTTACGAGCAGTACTTC
CASSLDRWGDSNGGLYEQYF
>TRBJ1-2|.|13|TRBV27|.
TGTGCCAGCAGTTCCAAACAGGGCCGGGTCTACACCTTC
CASSSKQGRVYTF
>TRBJ1-2|few|13|TRBV11-1|.
TGTGCCAGCAGCCGACTTGGGGGCGCCGCCTGCACCTTC
CASSRLGGAACTF
>TRBJ2-3|.|14|TRBV6-4|.
TGTGCCAGCAGTCTGGCCCCTAACACAGATACGCAGTATTTT
CASSLAPNTDTQYF
>TRBJ1-1|few|14|TRBV20-1|.
TGCAGTGCTAGAGGGGGAGGCTCGAACACTGAAGCTTTCTTT
CSARGGGSNTEAFF
>TRBJ2-6|.|15|TRBV24-1|.
TGTGCCACCAGTGTAAGGGGCGCCGGGGCCAACGTCCTGACTTTC
CATSVRGAGANVLTF
>TRBJ1-2|.|16|TRBV24-1|TRBD1
TGTGCCACCAGTCCCAATGCGGGGACAGGGGTCTATGGCTACACCTTC
CATSPNAGTGVYGYTF
>TRBJ2-2|few|15|TRBV7-2|.
TGTGCCAGCAGCCCTAATAACCATGAGGCCGGGGAGCTGTTTTTT
CASSPNNHEAGELFF
>TRBJ1-2|few|15|TRBV19|TRBD1
TGTGCCAGTAGTTTTGACAGGGGTCGAGACTATGGCTACACCTTC
CASSFDRGRDYGYTF
>TRBJ2-5|.|13|TRBV7-9|TRBD1
TGTGCCAGCAGCTCCAGGGGGCCAGAGACCCAGTACTTC
CASSSRGPETQYF
>TRBJ1-1|.|14|TRBV20-1|TRBD1
TGCAGTGCTAGAGAGTCCGGGACAGGGGGTGAAGCTTTCTTT
CSARESGTGGEAFF